These 17 T cell receptor beta chains came from one sample sequenced in a study of shared clonotypes between healthy human individuals (dated by TCRdb to 2018 to 2021). Library construction relied on the immunoSEQ multiplex PCR assay. TCRdb stores this immuneACCESS table with in-frame sequences only. Part of the clones is absent; in the studies checked, under half of the shortfall reflects unresolved V genes, and no reason is known for the rest. The sample includes approximately 1.4 million clones, with approximately 98% observed a single time. In total, the top ten clones hold 0.45% of the sample. The specimen was naive CD4+ T cells sorted from blood. Interpreted using the paper, the cell subset or site label stands for: CD45RA+ positively selected. Receptors originate from a man between 25 and 39 years old in good health.

The chain joins TRBV10-1 to TRBJ2-1, with 9 positions matching TRBD1. The CDR3 is 13 residues long. The V gene's germline CDR1 is WNHNN and CDR2 SYGVQD (reference sequence). J gave up 9 bases and V 8 bases, and 8 bases lay outside the gene matches. In DNA, the CDR3 is TGCGCCAGCGCTCCACAGGGGGCAGCTGAGCAGTTCTTC. Residues: CASAPQGAAEQFF.

The chain carries TRBV18 and TRBJ2-3; TRBD2 matches at 7 bases. The germline CDR1 and CDR2 sequences are KGHSH and LQKENI. The CDR3 runs 14 residues. The ends lost 3 bases at V and 4 bases at J; junction bases unmatched: 4. The CDR3: CASSPAGVPDTQYF. The CDR3 nucleotides read TGTGCCAGCTCACCGGCGGGAGTCCCAGATACGCAGTATTTT.

The rearrangement uses TRBV5-4 and TRBJ1-1; 8 nucleotides match TRBD1. Per the germline V gene, CDR1 is SGHNT and CDR2 is YYREEE (reference sequence). Unmatched junction bases numbered 9, after V lost 1 base and J lost 1 base. The CDR3 spans 17 residues. The DNA of the CDR3 is TGTGCCAGCAGCTTGATCCAGGGGGCGATAGGGAACACTGAAGCTTTCTTT. It yields the protein CASSLIQGAIGNTEAFF.

V gene TRBV5-1 combines with J gene TRBJ2-7, with D perhaps TRBD1 (5 bases). This CDR3 is built from 14 residues. Between the trimmed V and J ends, which lost 0 bases and 5 bases, there was a span of 12 bases. Germline V gives CDR1 SGHRS, CDR2 YFSETQ. DNA of the CDR3: TGCGCCAGCAGCTTGGAACCAGGGCTCCACGAGCAGTACTTC. Translation: CASSLEPGLHEQYF.

The V gene is TRBV6-1, the J gene TRBJ2-1; 12 nucleotides line up with TRBD2. With 7 bases clipped from V and 3 bases from J, the junction kept 4 bases outside the gene matches. The CDR3 totals 15 residues. CDR1 is MNHNS, CDR2 SASEGT, per germline. CDR3 nucleotides: TGTGCCAGCATCGAGACTAGCGGGAGCTACAATGAGCAGTTCTTC. Its translation: CASIETSGSYNEQFF.

The J gene is TRBJ2-1, the V gene TRBV27; D is unclear. Germline CDR1 and CDR2: MNHEY and SMNVEV (reference sequence). CDR3 length: 14 amino acids. V lost 7 bases and J lost 6, with 16 bases in between. The DNA of the CDR3 is TGTGCCAGCACCCGCCTAGTCTTGCCCAATGAGCAGTTCTTC. The encoded protein is CASTRLVLPNEQFF.

V gene TRBV15 combines with J gene TRBJ2-3, with D unclear. The V and J ends lost 1 base and 3 bases respectively, with 11 bases between them. CDR3 length equals 15 residues. CDR1 LNHNV and CDR2 YYDKDF come from the germline V gene (reference sequence). As DNA, the CDR3 is TGTGCCACCAGCAGAGCGGAAGGGAAGACAGATACGCAGTATTTT. Residues: CATSRAEGKTDTQYF.

There are a few counts of this clone. The J gene is TRBJ2-7, the V gene TRBV9; TRBD2 matches 7 bases. Germline lookup yields CDR1 SGDLS and CDR2 YYNGEE. Trimming cost V 0 bases and J 2 bases; bases outside gene matches: 5. The CDR3 has 15 amino acids. The CDR3 here is CASSVGGSSTYEQYF. The DNA for the CDR3 is TGTGCCAGCAGCGTAGGCGGGAGCAGTACCTACGAGCAGTACTTC.

This chain uses TRBV5-4 with TRBJ2-1, with D possibly TRBD2 on 6 matching bases. Germline lookup yields CDR1 SGHNT and CDR2 YYREEE (reference sequence). Deletions cut 2 bases from V and 5 bases from J, with 14 bases between. The CDR3 is 15 residues long. In DNA, the CDR3 is TGTGCCAGCAGCTTTAGAGTTCCGGGAGACAATGAGCAGTTCTTC. This gives the protein CASSFRVPGDNEQFF.

The chain recombines TRBV6-5 with TRBJ2-1; TRBD2 might be the D (6 bases). V was pared by 8 bases and J by 6 bases, with 20 bases between. CDR1 is MNHEY, CDR2 SVGAGI, per germline. The CDR3 runs to 15 residues. The CDR3 loop reads CASHFGTQGSNEQFF. CDR3 DNA: TGTGCCAGCCACTTCGGGACTCAAGGGAGCAATGAGCAGTTCTTC.

This sequence joins TRBV7-9 and TRBJ2-7; 9 bases fit TRBD1. There are 16 residues in the CDR3. The V gene's germline CDR1 is SEHNR and CDR2 FQNEAQ (reference sequence). J was trimmed by 0 bases and V by 5 bases; bases with no gene match: 8. This CDR3 reads CASSTSGTGISYEQYF. The CDR3 DNA follows: TGTGCCAGCAGCACTTCCGGGACAGGGATCTCCTACGAGCAGTACTTC. Based on the CDR3 plus reference TRBV7-9 and TRBJ2-7, the full variable domain is DTGVSQNPRHKITKRGQNVTFRCDPISEHNRLYWYRQTLGQGPEFLTYFQNEAQLEKSRLLSDRFSAERPKGSFSTLEIQRTEQGDSAMYLCASSTSGTGISYEQYFGPGTRLTVT.

The rearrangement joins TRBV11-3 to TRBJ2-1; TRBD2 matches 12 bases. The CDR3 extends over 16 amino acids. J gave up 4 bases and V 3 bases, and 4 bases lay outside the gene matches. The germline V gene has CDR1 SGHNT and CDR2 YENEEA. This chain's CDR3 is CASSFGGLAGYNEQFF. In nucleotides, the CDR3 is TGTGCCAGCAGCTTTGGAGGACTAGCGGGGTACAATGAGCAGTTCTTC.

Regarding this clone: At one boundary the junction diverges from the germline segment, which might be a read error. V is TRBV11-2 and J is TRBJ2-1; TRBD1 matches 8 bases. The CDR3 covers 12 residues. Germline CDR1 SGHAT, CDR2 FQNNGV. The CDR3 nucleotides are TGTGCCAGCAGTCAGACAGGGGTCTTCTTTGTCTTC. Translated, it gives CASSQTGVFFVF.

This chain uses TRBV7-9 with TRBJ2-7; 9 bases fit TRBD2. Looked up from germline, CDR1 is SEHNR and CDR2 is FQNEAQ (reference sequence). The ends lost 5 bases at V and 0 bases at J; junction bases unmatched: 5. The CDR3 has 15 residues. CDR3 sequence reads: CASSLAGGSSYEQYF. DNA of the CDR3: TGTGCCAGCAGCCTGGCGGGAGGGAGCTCCTACGAGCAGTACTTC.

V and J are TRBV10-3 and TRBJ1-2; possibly TRBD1 for D (6 bases). CDR1 ENHRY and CDR2 SYGVKD come from the germline V gene. The CDR3 runs 16 residues. V was trimmed by 2 bases and J by 6 bases, leaving 19 bases between them. The CDR3 nucleotides are TGTGCCATCAGTGAGAGAATTCCCGGGACAAGGGATGGCTACACCTTC. Translating gives CAISERIPGTRDGYTF.

This chain's CDR3 is CASSSLSYEQYF. DNA for the CDR3: TGTGCCAGCAGCTCTCTCTCCTACGAGCAGTACTTC. The chain is built from TRBV7-3 and TRBJ2-7; D call uncertain. From germline, CDR1 is SGHTA and CDR2 FQGTGA. V lost 4 bases and J 0 bases, leaving 4 bases between the germline ends. The CDR3 runs 12 residues.

A word on this clone: This same CDR3 is encoded by further DNA sequences in the sample. The V gene is TRBV5-4, the J gene TRBJ2-2, with 7 bases lining up with TRBD2. V lost 0 bases, J lost 2 bases, and 1 base stayed unmatched. The CDR3 runs 15 residues. Germline CDR1 is SGHNT and CDR2 is YYREEE (reference sequence). The CDR3 is CASSLGLANTGELFF. As DNA, the CDR3 is TGTGCCAGCAGCTTGGGACTAGCCAACACCGGGGAGCTGTTTTTT.